The rows below give T cell receptor beta chains drawn from one sample of a study of blood T cell repertoires in COVID-19. Profiling relied on immunoSEQ multiplex PCR, and the TCRdb table lists in-frame clones only, not all of them. The sample lists roughly 60,000 clones; approximately 83% were seen once. The sample taken for sequencing was peripheral blood. These TCRs come from a man aged 25 to 45 with COVID-19, enrolled during active disease. Both conserved end residues are part of each CDR3. D genes are given only for firm matches. Part of the rows lack a size; the others show once, few, many or a class for expanded clones.

>TRBJ2-3|.|TRBV4-2|TRBD1
CASSQEENRGRADTQYF
TGTGCCAGCAGCCAAGAAGAGAACAGGGGGCGTGCAGATACGCAGTATTTT
>TRBJ2-7|once|TRBV19|TRBD2
CASSIVAGGSTTYEQYF
TGTGCCAGTAGTATAGTAGCGGGAGGGTCGACCACGTACGAGCAGTACTTC
>TRBJ1-2|few|TRBV28|.
CASSLQGRSNYGYTF
TGTGCCAGCAGTCTACAGGGCCGCTCTAACTATGGCTACACCTTC
>TRBJ1-2|.|TRBV6-6|TRBD1
CASSGQVDYGYTF
TGTGCCAGCAGTGGACAGGTCGACTATGGCTACACCTTC
>TRBJ1-1|.|TRBV3-1/TRBV3-2|TRBD1
CASGRQGARPEAFF
TGTGCCAGCGGCAGACAGGGGGCGAGACCTGAAGCTTTCTTT
>TRBJ2-1|.|TRBV28|.
CASSFPSGGNEQFF
TGTGCCAGCAGTTTCCCAAGCGGCGGGAATGAGCAGTTCTTC
>TRBJ2-1|.|TRBV19|TRBD1
CASSIDRGQALYNEQFF
TGTGCCAGTAGTATAGATAGGGGGCAGGCCCTATACAATGAGCAGTTCTTC
>TRBJ2-7|.|TRBV18|.
CASSRRADKSSYEQYF
TGTGCCAGCTCACGCCGTGCGGACAAGAGCTCCTACGAGCAGTACTTC
>TRBJ2-1|.|TRBV7-9|TRBD2
CASSSGLAGGPGEQFF
TGTGCCAGCAGCTCGGGACTAGCGGGAGGGCCAGGGGAGCAGTTCTTC
>TRBJ2-5|.|TRBV27|TRBD2
CASSSPAGSGETQYF
TGTGCCAGCAGTTCCCCAGCGGGGAGTGGAGAGACCCAGTACTTC
>TRBJ1-4|.|TRBV11-2|.
CASSLAQAEEKLFF
TGTGCCAGCAGCTTAGCCCAAGCGGAGGAAAAACTGTTTTTT
>TRBJ2-1|.|TRBV19|TRBD2
CASSISGRAGNEQFF
TGTGCCAGTAGTATTAGCGGGAGGGCCGGGAATGAGCAGTTCTTC
>TRBJ1-2|.|TRBV5-1|.
CASADSYYTF
TGCGCCAGCGCGGACAGTTACTACACCTTC
>TRBJ2-1|once|TRBV6-5|TRBD1
CASRTGYGYNEQFF
TGTGCCAGCAGGACAGGGTACGGCTACAATGAGCAGTTCTTC
>TRBJ1-5|.|TRBV10-3|.
CAISEGARNQPQHF
TGTGCCATCAGTGAGGGAGCGAGAAATCAGCCCCAGCATTTT
>TRBJ2-1|.|TRBV11-3|TRBD2
CASSSYTGGEQFF
TGTGCCAGCAGCTCTTACACGGGAGGTGAGCAGTTCTTC
>TRBJ1-1|few|TRBV5-1|.
CASGPLGGAANTEAFF
TGCGCCAGCGGCCCCCTTGGGGGGGCGGCGAACACTGAAGCTTTCTTT
>TRBJ2-7|once|TRBV6-5|TRBD2
CASSLSSGIREQYF
TGTGCCAGCAGCCTTTCTAGCGGGATCCGCGAGCAGTACTTC
>TRBJ1-2|once|TRBV4-1|.
CASRQGMGYGYTF
TGCGCCAGCAGACAGGGCATGGGGTATGGCTACACCTTC
>TRBJ2-7|.|TRBV29-1|.
CSAILPVWEQYF
TGCAGCGCCATACTACCGGTATGGGAGCAGTACTTC
>TRBJ2-2|.|TRBV11-3|.
CASSFGPTGELFF
TGTGCCAGCAGCTTTGGCCCCACCGGGGAGCTGTTTTTT
>TRBJ2-7|.|TRBV27|TRBD1
CASTGTGNNEQYF
TGTGCCAGCACCGGGACAGGGAATAACGAGCAGTACTTC
>TRBJ1-1|.|TRBV19|.
CASSIDPGILTEAFF
TGTGCCAGTAGTATTGATCCCGGGATTCTCACTGAAGCTTTCTTT
>TRBJ2-6|.|TRBV2|.
CASHSVGANVLTF
TGTGCCAGCCATAGTGTCGGGGCCAACGTCCTGACTTTC
>TRBJ2-7|.|TRBV5-4|.
CASSLMTGEYEQYF
TGTGCCAGCAGCTTGATGACAGGAGAATACGAGCAGTACTTC
>TRBJ1-2|.|TRBV11-2|.
CASSLLGRGNGYTF
TGTGCCAGCAGCTTACTCGGTAGGGGTAATGGCTACACCTTC
>TRBJ1-2|few|TRBV7-8|TRBD1
CASSLGYRGQASDGYTF
TGTGCCAGCAGCTTAGGATACAGGGGGCAGGCCTCGGATGGCTACACCTTC
>TRBJ2-3|.|TRBV12-3/TRBV12-4|.
CASTGQSTDTQYF
TGTGCCAGCACCGGACAGAGCACAGATACGCAGTATTTT
>TRBJ2-5|.|TRBV29-1|.
CSGGYERETQYF
TGCAGCGGCGGCTACGAGAGGGAGACCCAGTACTTC